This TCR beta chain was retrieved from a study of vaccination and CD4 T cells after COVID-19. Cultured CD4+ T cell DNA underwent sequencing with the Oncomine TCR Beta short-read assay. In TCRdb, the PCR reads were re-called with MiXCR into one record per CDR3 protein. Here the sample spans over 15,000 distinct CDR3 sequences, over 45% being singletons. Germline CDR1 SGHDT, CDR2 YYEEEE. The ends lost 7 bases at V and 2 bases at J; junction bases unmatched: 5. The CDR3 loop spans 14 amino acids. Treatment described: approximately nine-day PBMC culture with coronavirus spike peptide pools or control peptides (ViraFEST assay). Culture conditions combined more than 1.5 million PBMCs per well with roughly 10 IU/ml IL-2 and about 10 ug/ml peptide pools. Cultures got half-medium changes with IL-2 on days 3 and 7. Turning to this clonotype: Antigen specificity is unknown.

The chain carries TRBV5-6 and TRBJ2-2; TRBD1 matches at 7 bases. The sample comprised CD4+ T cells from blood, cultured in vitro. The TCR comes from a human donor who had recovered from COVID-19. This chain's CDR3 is CASLRQGNTGELFF. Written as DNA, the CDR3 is TGTGCCAGCCTAAGACAGGGCAACACCGGGGAGCTGTTTTTT.